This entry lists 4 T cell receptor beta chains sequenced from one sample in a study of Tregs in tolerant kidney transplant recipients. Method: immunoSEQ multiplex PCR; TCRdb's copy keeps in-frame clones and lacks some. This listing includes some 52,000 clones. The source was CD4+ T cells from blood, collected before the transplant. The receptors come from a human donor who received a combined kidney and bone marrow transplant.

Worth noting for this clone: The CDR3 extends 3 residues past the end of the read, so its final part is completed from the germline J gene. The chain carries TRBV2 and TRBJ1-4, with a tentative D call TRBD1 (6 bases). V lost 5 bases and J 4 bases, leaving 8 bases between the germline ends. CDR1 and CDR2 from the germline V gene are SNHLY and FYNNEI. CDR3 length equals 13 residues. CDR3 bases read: TGTGCCAGCAGTACAGGGTATAATGAAAAA. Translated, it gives CASSTGYNEK. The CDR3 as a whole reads CASSTGYNEKLFF.

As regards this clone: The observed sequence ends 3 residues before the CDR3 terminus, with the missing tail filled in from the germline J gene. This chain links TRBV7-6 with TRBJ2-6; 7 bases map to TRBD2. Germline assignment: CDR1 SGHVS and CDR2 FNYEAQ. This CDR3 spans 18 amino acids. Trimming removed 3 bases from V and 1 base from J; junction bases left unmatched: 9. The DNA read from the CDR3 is TGTGCCAGCAGCTTTGCGGTAGCGGGTTCGTCTGGGGCCAACGTC. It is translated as CASSFAVAGSSGANV. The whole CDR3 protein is CASSFAVAGSSGANVLTF.

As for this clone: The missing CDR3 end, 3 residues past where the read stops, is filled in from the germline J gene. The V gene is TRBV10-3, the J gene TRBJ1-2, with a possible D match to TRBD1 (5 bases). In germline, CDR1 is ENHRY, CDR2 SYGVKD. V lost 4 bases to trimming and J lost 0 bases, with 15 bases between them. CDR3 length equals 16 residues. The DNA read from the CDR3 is TGTGCCATCAGTGCAGGGCCACCCATATCTAACTATGGC. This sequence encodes CAISAGPPISNYG. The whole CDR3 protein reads CAISAGPPISNYGYTF.

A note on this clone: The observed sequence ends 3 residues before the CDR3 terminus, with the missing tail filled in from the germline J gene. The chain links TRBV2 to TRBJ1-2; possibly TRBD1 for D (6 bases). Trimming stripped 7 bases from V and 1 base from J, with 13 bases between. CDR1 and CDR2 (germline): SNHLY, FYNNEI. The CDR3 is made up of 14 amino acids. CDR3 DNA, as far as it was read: TGTGCCAGCAACCGGGACACAGTTAACTATGGC. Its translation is CASNRDTVNYG. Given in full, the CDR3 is CASNRDTVNYGYTF.